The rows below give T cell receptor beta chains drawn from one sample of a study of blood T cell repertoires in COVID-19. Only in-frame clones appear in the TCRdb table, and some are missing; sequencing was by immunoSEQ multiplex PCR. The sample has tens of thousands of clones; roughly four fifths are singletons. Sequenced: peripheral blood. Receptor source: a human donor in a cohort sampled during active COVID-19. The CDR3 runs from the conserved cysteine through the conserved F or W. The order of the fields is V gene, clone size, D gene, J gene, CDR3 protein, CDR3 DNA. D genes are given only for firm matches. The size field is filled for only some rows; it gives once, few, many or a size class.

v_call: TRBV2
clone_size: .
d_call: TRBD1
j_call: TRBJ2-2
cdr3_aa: CASSFTGGRLTGELFF
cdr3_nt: TGTGCCAGCAGTTTTACAGGGGGCCGTTTGACCGGGGAGCTGTTTTTT

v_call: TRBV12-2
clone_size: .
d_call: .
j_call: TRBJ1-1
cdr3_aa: CASLQHRENTEAFF
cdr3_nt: TGTGCAAGTCTCCAGCACAGGGAGAACACTGAAGCTTTCTTT

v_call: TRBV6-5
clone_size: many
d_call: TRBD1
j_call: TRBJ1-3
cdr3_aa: CASSSDRGSGNTIYF
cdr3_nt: TGTGCCAGCAGTTCCGACAGGGGCTCTGGAAACACCATATATTTT

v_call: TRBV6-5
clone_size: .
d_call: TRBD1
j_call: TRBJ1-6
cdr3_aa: CASSYGDRLFNSPLHF
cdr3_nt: TGTGCCAGCAGTTATGGGGACAGGCTGTTTAATTCACCCCTCCACTTT

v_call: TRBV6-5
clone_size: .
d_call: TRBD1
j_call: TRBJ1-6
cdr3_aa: CASVGQTNNSPLHF
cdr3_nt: TGTGCCAGCGTGGGACAGACCAATAATTCACCCCTCCACTTT

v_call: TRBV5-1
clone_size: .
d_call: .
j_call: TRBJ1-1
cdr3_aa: CASSLSRYGTEAFF
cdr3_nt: TGCGCCAGCAGCTTGAGCAGGTACGGCACTGAAGCTTTCTTT

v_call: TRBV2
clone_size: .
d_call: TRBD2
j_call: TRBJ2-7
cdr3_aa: CASRTSGDYYEQYF
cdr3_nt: TGTGCCAGCAGGACTAGCGGGGACTACTACGAGCAGTACTTC

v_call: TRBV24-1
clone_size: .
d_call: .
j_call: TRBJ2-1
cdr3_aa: CATSDPTGRYRSSSYNEQFF
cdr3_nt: TGTGCCACCAGTGATCCGACAGGAAGATACCGCTCAAGCTCCTACAATGAGCAGTTCTTC

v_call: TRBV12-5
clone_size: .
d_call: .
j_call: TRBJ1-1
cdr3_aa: CASGLVTSGGAGTEAFF
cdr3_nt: TGTGCTAGTGGTTTGGTAACGTCCGGGGGGGCAGGGACTGAAGCTTTCTTT

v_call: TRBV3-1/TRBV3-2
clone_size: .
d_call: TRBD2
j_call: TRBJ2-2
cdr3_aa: CASSRTGTSSYTGELFF
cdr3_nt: TGTGCCAGCAGCCGAACCGGGACTAGCTCATACACCGGGGAGCTGTTTTTT

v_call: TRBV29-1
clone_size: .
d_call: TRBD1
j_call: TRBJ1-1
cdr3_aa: CSVEGGQGHEAFF
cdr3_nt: TGCAGCGTTGAAGGGGGACAGGGACATGAAGCTTTCTTT

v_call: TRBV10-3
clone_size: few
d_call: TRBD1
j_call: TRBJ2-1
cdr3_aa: CAISPGQGWNEQFF
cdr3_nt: TGTGCCATCAGCCCGGGACAGGGTTGGAATGAGCAGTTCTTC

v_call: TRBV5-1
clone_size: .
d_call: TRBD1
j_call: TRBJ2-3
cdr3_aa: CASSSGQGVFTDTQYF
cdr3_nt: TGCGCCAGCAGTTCCGGACAGGGCGTCTTCACAGATACGCAGTATTTT

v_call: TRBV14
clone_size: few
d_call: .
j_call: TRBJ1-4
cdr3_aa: CANIQTTNEKLFF
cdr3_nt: TGTGCCAATATACAGACAACTAATGAAAAACTGTTTTTT

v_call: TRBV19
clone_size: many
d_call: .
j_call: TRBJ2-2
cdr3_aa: CASSRAAGELFF
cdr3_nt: TGTGCCAGTAGTAGGGCAGCCGGGGAGCTGTTTTTT

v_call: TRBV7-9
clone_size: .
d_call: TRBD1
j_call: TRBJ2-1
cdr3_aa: CASSLSGQGSHEQFF
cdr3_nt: TGTGCCAGCAGCTTATCAGGACAGGGGTCCCACGAGCAGTTCTTC

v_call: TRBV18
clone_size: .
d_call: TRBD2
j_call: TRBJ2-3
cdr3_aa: CASSPGGLTSGGAPDTQYF
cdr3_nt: TGTGCCAGCTCACCAGGGGGCTTGACTAGCGGGGGTGCCCCAGATACGCAGTATTTT

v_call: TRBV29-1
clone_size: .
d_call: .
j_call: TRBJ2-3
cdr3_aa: CSAPTRNTDTQYF
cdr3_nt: TGCAGCGCCCCGACTAGAAACACAGATACGCAGTATTTT

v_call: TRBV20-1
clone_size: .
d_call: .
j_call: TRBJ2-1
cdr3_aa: CSASWAVSSFEQFF
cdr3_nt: TGCAGTGCTAGTTGGGCAGTCAGTTCCTTTGAGCAGTTCTTC

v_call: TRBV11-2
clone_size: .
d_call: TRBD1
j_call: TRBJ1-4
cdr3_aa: CASSDPGQGALLEKLFF
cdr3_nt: TGTGCCAGCAGCGACCCGGGACAGGGGGCATTATTGGAAAAACTGTTTTTT

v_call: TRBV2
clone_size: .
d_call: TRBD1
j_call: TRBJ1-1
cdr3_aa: CASSVMGQGGEAFF
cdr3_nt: TGTGCCAGCAGTGTTATGGGACAGGGAGGTGAAGCTTTCTTT

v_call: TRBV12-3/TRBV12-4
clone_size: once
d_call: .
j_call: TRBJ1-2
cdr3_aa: CASSIIIKSGYTF
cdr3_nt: TGTGCCAGCAGTATAATAATCAAGAGTGGCTACACCTTC

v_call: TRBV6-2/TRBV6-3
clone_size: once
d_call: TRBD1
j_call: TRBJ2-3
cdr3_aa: CASSYSQGLPYSTDTQYF
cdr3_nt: TGTGCCAGCAGTTACTCACAGGGGCTTCCCTATAGCACAGATACGCAGTATTTT

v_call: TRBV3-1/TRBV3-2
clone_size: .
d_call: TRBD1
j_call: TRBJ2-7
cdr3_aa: CASSRPGQGGHEQYF
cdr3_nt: TGTGCCAGCTCTCGTCCGGGACAGGGGGGCCACGAGCAGTACTTC

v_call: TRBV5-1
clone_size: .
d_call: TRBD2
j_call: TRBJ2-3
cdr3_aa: CASSEGTSGGASDTQYF
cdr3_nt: TGCGCCAGCAGCGAGGGGACTAGCGGGGGGGCATCAGATACGCAGTATTTT

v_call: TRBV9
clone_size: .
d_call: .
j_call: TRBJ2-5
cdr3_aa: CASSVGGDRPQETQYF
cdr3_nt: TGTGCCAGCAGCGTCGGTGGAGACAGGCCCCAAGAGACCCAGTACTTC

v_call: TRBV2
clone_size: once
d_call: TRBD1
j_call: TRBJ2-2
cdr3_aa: CASSEWQPGGGELFF
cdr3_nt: TGTGCCAGCAGTGAATGGCAACCAGGGGGCGGGGAGCTGTTTTTT

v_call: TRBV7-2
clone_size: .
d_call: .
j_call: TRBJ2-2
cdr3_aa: CASSFRGRTGELFF
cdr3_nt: TGTGCCAGCAGCTTTCGGGGGAGGACCGGGGAGCTGTTTTTT

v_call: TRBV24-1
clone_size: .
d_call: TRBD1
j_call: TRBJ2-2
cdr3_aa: CATRQGQANTGELFF
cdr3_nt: TGTGCCACCAGGCAGGGACAGGCGAACACCGGGGAGCTGTTTTTT

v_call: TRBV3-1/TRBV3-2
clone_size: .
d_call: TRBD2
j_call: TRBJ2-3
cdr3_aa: CASSPTSGRSDTQYF
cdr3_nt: TGTGCCAGCAGCCCCACTAGCGGTAGATCAGATACGCAGTATTTT

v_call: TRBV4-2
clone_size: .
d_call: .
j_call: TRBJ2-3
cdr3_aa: CASSQARGMGGTDTQYF
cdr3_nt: TGTGCCAGCAGCCAAGCCCGGGGGATGGGTGGCACAGATACGCAGTATTTT

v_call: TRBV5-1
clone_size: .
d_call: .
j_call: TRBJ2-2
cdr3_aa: CASSLEQGFGELFF
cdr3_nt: TGCGCCAGCAGCTTGGAGCAGGGGTTCGGGGAGCTGTTTTTT

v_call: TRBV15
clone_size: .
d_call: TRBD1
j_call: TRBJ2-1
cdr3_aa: CATSRGTGDREQFF
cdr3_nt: TGTGCCACCAGCAGGGGGACAGGGGACCGAGAGCAGTTCTTC

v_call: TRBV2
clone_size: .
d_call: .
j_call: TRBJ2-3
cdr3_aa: CASRGGTASTDTQYF
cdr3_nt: TGTGCCAGCAGAGGGGGGACAGCTAGCACAGATACGCAGTATTTT

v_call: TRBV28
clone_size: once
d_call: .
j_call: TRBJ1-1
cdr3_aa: CATSGQLNTEAFF
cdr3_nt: TGTGCCACCTCCGGACAGCTTAACACTGAAGCTTTCTTT

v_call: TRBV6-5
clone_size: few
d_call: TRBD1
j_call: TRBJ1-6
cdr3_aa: CASGQGKNSPLHF
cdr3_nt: TGTGCCAGTGGACAGGGGAAGAATTCACCCCTCCACTTT

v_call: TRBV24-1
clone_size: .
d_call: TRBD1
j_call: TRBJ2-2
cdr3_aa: CATSDRDRSANTGELFF
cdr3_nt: TGTGCCACCAGTGACCGGGACAGATCCGCGAACACCGGGGAGCTGTTTTTT

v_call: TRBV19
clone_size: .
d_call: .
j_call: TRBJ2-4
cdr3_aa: CASSVSLLSERQYF
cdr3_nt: TGTGCCAGTAGTGTATCCCTTCTCTCGGAGAGACAGTACTTC

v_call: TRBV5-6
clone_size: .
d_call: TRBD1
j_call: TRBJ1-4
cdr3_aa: CASSQRQGANEKLFF
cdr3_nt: TGTGCCAGCAGCCAAAGACAGGGGGCGAATGAAAAACTGTTTTTT

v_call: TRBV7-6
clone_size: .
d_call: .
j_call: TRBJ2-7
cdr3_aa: CASSSLGTAPEEQYF
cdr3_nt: TGTGCCAGCAGCTCACTCGGGACTGCTCCTGAGGAGCAGTACTTC

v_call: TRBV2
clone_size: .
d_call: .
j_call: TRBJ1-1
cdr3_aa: CASTMSGSPNTEAFF
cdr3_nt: TGTGCCAGCACCATGAGCGGGTCGCCGAACACTGAAGCTTTCTTT

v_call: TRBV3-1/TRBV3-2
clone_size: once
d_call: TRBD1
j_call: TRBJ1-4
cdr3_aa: CASSQPGQGYEKLFF
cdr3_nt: TGTGCCAGCAGCCAACCGGGACAGGGGTATGAAAAACTGTTTTTT

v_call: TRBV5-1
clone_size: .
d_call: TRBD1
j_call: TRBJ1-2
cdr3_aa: CASSLTGGVQGYTF
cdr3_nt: TGCGCCAGCAGCTTGACAGGGGGCGTACAGGGCTACACCTTC

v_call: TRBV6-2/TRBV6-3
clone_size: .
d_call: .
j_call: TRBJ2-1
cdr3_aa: CASSKTSLRWQFF
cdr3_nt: TGTGCCAGCAGCAAGACTAGTTTAAGGTGGCAGTTCTTC

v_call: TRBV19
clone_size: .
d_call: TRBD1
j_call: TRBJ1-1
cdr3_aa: CASSIAGQGATEAFF
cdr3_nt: TGTGCCAGTAGTATCGCGGGACAGGGGGCCACTGAAGCTTTCTTT

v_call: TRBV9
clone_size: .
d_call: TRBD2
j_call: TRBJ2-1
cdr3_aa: CASSQGLAGGYYNEQFF
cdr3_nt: TGTGCCAGCAGCCAGGGACTAGCGGGGGGGTATTACAATGAGCAGTTCTTC

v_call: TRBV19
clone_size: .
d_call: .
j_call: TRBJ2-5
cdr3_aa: CASSIAGFEETQYF
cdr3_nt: TGTGCCAGTAGTATCGCGGGGTTTGAGGAGACCCAGTACTTC

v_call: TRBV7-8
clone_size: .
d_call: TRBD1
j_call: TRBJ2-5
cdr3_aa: CASSLQAGGETQYF
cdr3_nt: TGTGCCAGCAGCTTACAGGCAGGGGGCGAGACCCAGTACTTC

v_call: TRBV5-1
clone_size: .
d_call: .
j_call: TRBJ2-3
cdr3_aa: CASKHRTLLTDTQYF
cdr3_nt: TGCGCCAGCAAGCACAGGACCCTTCTCACAGATACGCAGTATTTT

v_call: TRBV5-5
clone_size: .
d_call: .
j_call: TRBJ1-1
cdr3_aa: CASSLANTGYTEAFF
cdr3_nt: TGTGCCAGCAGCTTGGCAAACACAGGGTACACTGAAGCTTTCTTT

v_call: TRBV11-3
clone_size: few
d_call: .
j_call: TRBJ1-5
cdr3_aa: CASSLTGCGNQPQHF
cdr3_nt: TGTGCCAGCAGCCTAACAGGGTGCGGGAATCAGCCCCAGCATTTT

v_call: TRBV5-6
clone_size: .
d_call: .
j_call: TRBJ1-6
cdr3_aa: CASRLGGRDNSPLHF
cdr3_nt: TGTGCCAGCAGACTCGGGGGTAGGGATAATTCACCCCTCCACTTT

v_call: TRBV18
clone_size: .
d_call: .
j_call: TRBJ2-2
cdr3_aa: CASSAGQLTGELFF
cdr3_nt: TGTGCCAGCTCAGCGGGACAGCTGACCGGGGAGCTGTTTTTT

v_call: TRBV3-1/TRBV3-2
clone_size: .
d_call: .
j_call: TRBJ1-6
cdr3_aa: CASSSPRFQSPLHF
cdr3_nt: TGTGCCAGCAGTTCCCCCCGCTTCCAGTCACCCCTCCACTTT

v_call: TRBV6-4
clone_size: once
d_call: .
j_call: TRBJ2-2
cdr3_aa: CASSDSRDGGELFF
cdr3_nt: TGTGCCAGCAGTGACTCCAGGGATGGAGGGGAGCTGTTTTTT

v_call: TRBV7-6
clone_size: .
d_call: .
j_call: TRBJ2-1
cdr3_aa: CASSPRQESEQFF
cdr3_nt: TGTGCCAGCAGCCCCAGACAGGAGAGTGAGCAGTTCTTC

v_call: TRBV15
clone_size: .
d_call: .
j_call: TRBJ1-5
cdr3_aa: CATSSGLSASNQPQHF
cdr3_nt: TGTGCCACCAGCAGTGGACTGTCGGCTAGCAATCAGCCCCAGCATTTT